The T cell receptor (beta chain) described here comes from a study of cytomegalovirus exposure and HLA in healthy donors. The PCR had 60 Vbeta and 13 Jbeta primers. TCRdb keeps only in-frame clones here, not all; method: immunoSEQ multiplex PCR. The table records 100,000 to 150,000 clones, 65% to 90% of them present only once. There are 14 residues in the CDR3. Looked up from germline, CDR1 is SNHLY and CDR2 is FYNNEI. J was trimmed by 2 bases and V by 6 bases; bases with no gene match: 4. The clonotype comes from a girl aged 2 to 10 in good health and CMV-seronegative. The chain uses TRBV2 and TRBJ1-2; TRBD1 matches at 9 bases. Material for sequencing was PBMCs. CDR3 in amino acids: CASRYRGQNYGYTF. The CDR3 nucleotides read TGTGCCAGCAGGTACAGGGGGCAAAACTATGGCTACACCTTC.